The 32 T cell receptor beta chains given below trace back to one sample, sequenced in a study of response to subunit inactivated influenza vaccine. MiXCR, run by TCRdb on the RT-PCR reads, gives a single entry per CDR3 protein. The sample yields approximately 500,000 distinct CDR3 sequences, approximately 22% seen once. These data also featured in a second study, about T cells expressing NK-cell markers. From that paper: UMIs accompanied the 5'RACE template switching by which TCR beta cDNA was made.

Source: CD4+ T cells sorted from PBMCs, taken about 13 days after vaccination. The source is a man in his fifties who received an inactivated influenza vaccine.

The chain couples TRBV20-1 to TRBJ2-3; D gene unclear. The germline V gene has CDR1 DFQATT and CDR2 SNEGSKA (reference sequence). The CDR3 length is 8 residues. The CDR3 reads CTPDTQYF. For the CDR3, the DNA is TGCACCCCTGATACGCAGTATTTT.

The rearrangement uses TRBV7-3 and TRBJ2-2; D gene unclear. Germline CDR1 is SGHTA and CDR2 is FQGTGA. This CDR3 spans 18 amino acids. V was trimmed by 3 bases and J by 1 base, leaving 18 bases between them. The CDR3 region has the DNA TGTGCCAGCAGCTTTTCTCCTCGTCAAGTAATGAACACCGGGGAGCTGTTTTTT. It codes for CASSFSPRQVMNTGELFF.

This clonotype was found a few times. The DNA of the CDR3 is TGCGCCAGCAGCCAAGTCGAGAGAGCTGAGCAGTACTTC. Residues: CASSQVERAEQYF. V gene TRBV4-3 combines with J gene TRBJ2-7; D ambiguous. The CDR3 sequence is 13 residues long. The germline CDR1 and CDR2 sequences are LGHNA and YSLEER. V dropped 1 base and J dropped 7 bases, with 11 bases sitting between them.

The rearrangement joins TRBV4-1 to TRBJ1-2; no reliable D call. V was pared by 4 bases and J by 4 bases, with 19 bases between. The CDR3 contains 16 residues. Germline values: CDR1 MGHRA, CDR2 YSYEKL. The CDR3 nucleotides read TGCGCCAGCAGCCCTCAGGCGGCTCAGAAAATCTATGGCTACACCTTC. This sequence encodes CASSPQAAQKIYGYTF.

This clonotype showed up many times. V and J are TRBV4-3 and TRBJ1-3, with D maybe TRBD1 (5 bases). V was trimmed by 1 base and J by 9 bases, leaving 16 bases between them. Germline CDR1 reads LGHNA; CDR2 reads YSLEER. There are 15 residues in the CDR3. The CDR3 region is CASSQVPGSYGTIYF. CDR3 nucleotide sequence: TGCGCCAGCAGCCAAGTCCCAGGGTCGTATGGCACCATATATTTT.

The gene calls are TRBV5-1 and TRBJ2-6; TRBD1 matches 7 bases. This CDR3 is 14 amino acids long. In germline, CDR1 is SGHRS, CDR2 YFSETQ. The V and J ends lost 7 bases and 2 bases, in that order; junction bases with no gene match: 3. The CDR3 loop reads CASFTGAGANVLTF. The CDR3 DNA reads TGCGCCAGCTTCACAGGGGCTGGGGCCAACGTCCTGACTTTC. The variable domain in full, with the rest retrieved from reference TRBV5-1 and TRBJ2-6, is KAGVTQTPRYLIKTRGQQVTLSCSPISGHRSVSWYQQTPGQGLQFLFEYFSETQRNKGNFPGRFSGRQFSNSRSEMNVSTLELGDSALYLCASFTGAGANVLTFGAGSRLTVL.

This clonotype was observed a handful of times. CDR3 sequence reads: CATSRPNDRGRQYF. The DNA for the CDR3 is TGTGCCACCAGCAGACCGAACGATAGAGGTCGGCAGTACTTC. The genes are TRBV15 and TRBJ2-7; no firm D call. The germline V gene has CDR1 LNHNV and CDR2 YYDKDF (reference sequence). V shed 2 bases and J shed 9 bases, with 17 bases lying between them. This CDR3 is 14 amino acids long.

The J gene is TRBJ2-1, the V gene TRBV5-1; 8 nucleotides agree with TRBD2. The CDR3 totals 16 residues. Germline CDR1 is SGHRS and CDR2 is YFSETQ. The J segment lost 0 bases and the V segment lost 4 bases, leaving 6 bases of the junction unmatched. The CDR3 bases are TGCGCCAGCAGCCGGACTAGCCCCCACTCCTACAATGAGCAGTTCTTC. Translated, it gives CASSRTSPHSYNEQFF.

This clonotype occurred a few times. The chain carries TRBV7-3 and TRBJ2-3; D gene ambiguous. Germline V CDR1 and CDR2: SGHTA, FQGTGA. V shed 3 bases and J shed 6 bases, with 10 bases lying between them. This CDR3 is 13 amino acids long. The CDR3 spells CASSLGYLDTQYF. In nucleotides, the CDR3 is TGTGCCAGCAGCTTGGGCTATCTGGATACGCAGTATTTT. The variable domain in full, with the rest retrieved from reference TRBV7-3 and TRBJ2-3, is GAGVSQTPSNKVTEKGKYVELRCDPISGHTALYWYRQSLGQGPEFLIYFQGTGAADDSGLPNDRFFAVRPEGSVSTLKIQRTERGDSAVYLCASSLGYLDTQYFGPGTRLTVL.

This chain links TRBV30 with TRBJ2-7; 15 nucleotides align to TRBD2. The V gene's germline CDR1 is GTSNPN and CDR2 SVGIG (reference sequence). This CDR3 has 15 amino acids. V shed 4 bases and J 1 base; nucleotides not matched to a gene: 2. DNA of the CDR3: TGTGCCTGGACCGGGACTAGCGGGAGGTCCTACGAGCAGTACTTC. This translates into CAWTGTSGRSYEQYF.

This chain connects TRBV2 to TRBJ2-7; D is unclear. Germline V CDR1 and CDR2: SNHLY, FYNNEI. The CDR3 sequence is 11 residues long. Trimming pared 6 bases from V and 6 bases from J, leaving 9 bases between. The CDR3 sequence is CASSLISEQYF. CDR3 coding DNA: TGTGCCAGCAGCCTAATCTCCGAGCAGTACTTC.

This clonotype was seen only a few times. The rearrangement uses TRBV7-2 and TRBJ2-1, with D unclear. V lost 1 base and J lost 0, with 7 bases in between. CDR1 is SGHTA and CDR2 is FQGNSA in the germline V gene. CDR3 length: 15 residues. The CDR3 sequence: CASSLVRSSYNEQFF. DNA of the CDR3: TGTGCCAGCAGCTTAGTGAGGAGCTCCTACAATGAGCAGTTCTTC.

This clonotype was observed a handful of times. V and J are TRBV5-4 and TRBJ2-7, with TRBD1 matching over 8 bases. V shed 4 bases and J 0 bases; nucleotides not matched to a gene: 9. Germline V gene sequence: CDR1 SGHNT, CDR2 YYREEE (reference sequence). This CDR3 region has 16 residues. The DNA for the CDR3 is TGTGCCAGCAGCAAATCAGGGGGCGCGAGCTCCTACGAGCAGTACTTC. Residues: CASSKSGGASSYEQYF.

This clonotype occurred many times. The rearrangement uses TRBV12-3 or TRBV12-4 and TRBJ1-5; D is unclear. CDR3 length: 15 residues. Trimming stripped 3 bases from V and 0 bases from J, with 9 bases between. The CDR3 protein is CASSFQWGSNQPQHF. The CDR3 DNA reads TGTGCCAGCAGTTTTCAGTGGGGTAGCAATCAGCCCCAGCATTTT.

This clonotype was seen ten or more times. The rearrangement joins TRBV5-5 to TRBJ2-5; D is uncertain. This CDR3 spans 12 amino acids. Trimming pared 0 bases from V and 5 bases from J, leaving 5 bases between. Germline CDR1 is SGHKS and CDR2 is YYEKEE (reference sequence). The CDR3 loop reads CASSLDYETQYF. CDR3 coding DNA: TGTGCCAGCAGCTTGGATTACGAGACCCAGTACTTC.

The rearrangement links TRBV11-2 to TRBJ2-3; 9 positions match TRBD2. Germline trimming cut 0 bases from V and 6 bases from J; bases unmatched to any gene: 10. The CDR3 has 17 amino acids. Germline CDR1 and CDR2: SGHAT and FQNNGV. CDR3: CASSLDDSGGRGDTQYF. CDR3 bases: TGTGCCAGCAGCTTAGACGATAGCGGGGGCAGGGGGGATACGCAGTATTTT.

This clonotype was detected only a few times. V is TRBV7-2 and J is TRBJ2-5, with D perhaps matching TRBD1 (5 bases). Trimming left V 5 bases short and J 4 bases short, with 11 bases between. Germline loops: CDR1 SGHTA, CDR2 FQGNSA. CDR3 length equals 13 residues. The CDR3 sequence: CASSPRTSETQYF. The CDR3 bases are TGTGCCAGCAGCCCGCGGACATCAGAGACCCAGTACTTC.

This clonotype was observed a few times. The chain uses TRBV29-1 and TRBJ2-3; 14 bases line up with TRBD2. Germline V gene lookup returns CDR1 SQVTM and CDR2 ANQGSEA. The CDR3 is made up of 15 amino acids. Trimming cost V 6 bases and J 6 bases; bases outside gene matches: 8. The CDR3 nucleotides are TGCAGCGTCCCGACTAGCGGGGGGGCCGGGGATACGCAGTATTTT. The encoded protein is CSVPTSGGAGDTQYF.

The rearrangement joins TRBV20-1 to TRBJ2-5; 14 nucleotides align to TRBD2. CDR1 and CDR2 from the germline V gene are DFQATT and SNEGSKA (reference sequence). Trimming cost V 3 bases and J 7 bases; bases outside gene matches: 4. The CDR3 totals 14 residues. The CDR3 DNA reads TGCAGTGCTAGGGGACTAGCGGGAGAGGGGACCCAGTACTTC. It translates to CSARGLAGEGTQYF.

J is TRBJ2-5 and V is TRBV18; no definite D call. The CDR3 covers 14 residues. Trimming cost V 0 bases and J 5 bases, with 10 bases left between them. CDR1 and CDR2 from the germline V gene are KGHSH and LQKENI. The CDR3 DNA is TGTGCCAGCTCACCACCGGCACCGCGGGAGACCCAGTACTTC. Residues: CASSPPAPRETQYF.

The CDR3 DNA reads as TGTGCCAGCAGCTCCGCGGACAGGTTCAGCTCCTACGAGCAGTACTTC. Encoded protein: CASSSADRFSSYEQYF. The chain recombines TRBV5-5 with TRBJ2-7; 7 nucleotides match TRBD1. Germline CDR1 SGHKS, CDR2 YYEKEE (reference sequence). The CDR3 loop spans 16 amino acids. Trimming at V came to 3 bases and at J to 0 bases, leaving 9 bases not matched to a gene.

The rearrangement uses TRBV29-1 and TRBJ2-1; 15 bases are shared with TRBD2. The CDR3 contains 20 residues. Per the germline V gene, CDR1 is SQVTM and CDR2 is ANQGSEA. Trimming took 6 bases from V and 5 from J; bases not matched to a gene: 20. The CDR3 nucleotides are TGCAGCGTGCAAAACCGGGACACGGGACTAGCGGGAGGTAGCCACAATGAGCAGTTCTTC. It translates to CSVQNRDTGLAGGSHNEQFF.

The J gene is TRBJ2-5, the V gene TRBV7-6, with TRBD2 matching 7 bases. In germline, CDR1 is SGHVS, CDR2 FNYEAQ. Trimming at V came to 2 bases and at J to 0 bases, leaving 3 bases not matched to a gene. The CDR3 runs 15 residues. The CDR3 DNA follows: TGTGCCAGCAGCTTACAGGGAGGGCACCAAGAGACCCAGTACTTC. Its translation: CASSLQGGHQETQYF.

This clonotype turned up a few times. V is TRBV7-2 and J is TRBJ1-6, with D perhaps TRBD1 (5 bases). This CDR3 has 14 amino acids. V was pared by 0 bases and J by 7 bases, with 7 bases between. Germline V CDR1 and CDR2: SGHTA, FQGNSA. CDR3 sequence: CASSLAPGNSPLHF. The CDR3, as DNA: TGTGCCAGCAGCTTAGCCCCAGGGAATTCACCCCTCCACTTT.

This clonotype was recorded a few times. The chain carries TRBV6-1 and TRBJ1-6; tentative D call: TRBD1 (5 bases). Deletions cut 3 bases from V and 7 bases from J, with 13 bases between. The CDR3 length is 15 residues. Germline V gene data show CDR1 as MNHNS and CDR2 as SASEGT. DNA of the CDR3: TGTGCCAGCAGTGAGATTATACGGGGGAATTCACCCCTCCACTTT. Translating it yields CASSEIIRGNSPLHF.

This clonotype has at least ten counts. The chain employs TRBV5-5 and TRBJ1-5, with 9 bases identical to TRBD1. Germline V CDR1 and CDR2: SGHKS, YYEKEE (reference sequence). After removal of 3 bases from V and 6 bases from J, the junction contained 10 bases not matched to a gene. This CDR3 contains 16 residues. In DNA form, the CDR3 reads TGTGCCAGCAGCTGGATTACAGGGGGCGGAGGTCAGCCCCAGCATTTT. This encodes CASSWITGGGGQPQHF.

In nucleotides, the CDR3 is TGTGCCAGCAGTTTATCGTGGAGGTCTGGGGCCAACGTCCTGACTTTC. Protein product: CASSLSWRSGANVLTF. V is TRBV27 and J is TRBJ2-6; tentatively, D is TRBD2 (5 bases). The CDR3 consists of 16 residues. The germline gives CDR1 MNHEY, CDR2 SMNVEV (reference sequence). V was clipped by 0 bases and J by 1 base, with 7 bases between them. The complete variable domain, with remaining parts taken from reference TRBV27 and TRBJ2-6, reads EAQVTQNPRYLITVTGKKLTVTCSQNMNHEYMSWYRQDPGLGLRQIYYSMNVEVTDKGDVPEGYKVSRKEKRNFPLILESPSPNQTSLYFCASSLSWRSGANVLTFGAGSRLTVL.

The CDR3 protein is CASSRSGRGDTQYF. As DNA, the CDR3 is TGTGCCAGCAGCCGTAGCGGGAGAGGGGATACGCAGTATTTT. V gene TRBV11-1 combines with J gene TRBJ2-3, with 9 bases that match TRBD2. The CDR3 has 14 residues. V lost 5 bases and J lost 6; bases outside the gene matches: 6. Germline-derived CDR1 and CDR2 are SGHAT and FQDESV (reference sequence).

This clonotype was counted a few times. CDR3 sequence (DNA): TGCAGTGCTATAAGCGGGAGGGCCGGGAACGAGCAGTACTTC. It encodes CSAISGRAGNEQYF. This chain joins TRBV20-1 and TRBJ2-7; TRBD2 aligns across 10 bases. Trimming removed 4 bases from V and 5 bases from J; junction bases left unmatched: 8. This CDR3 comprises 14 residues. Germline-derived CDR1 and CDR2 are DFQATT and SNEGSKA (reference sequence).

This clonotype was seen many times. The chain links TRBV7-2 to TRBJ1-2; D call uncertain. The germline V gene encodes CDR1 SGHTA and CDR2 FQGNSA. Deletions cut 1 base from V and 4 bases from J, with 7 bases between. CDR3 size: 13 residues. The CDR3 loop is CASSLGALYGYTF. The DNA of the CDR3 is TGTGCCAGCAGCTTAGGGGCCCTCTATGGCTACACCTTC.

This chain joins TRBV20-1 and TRBJ2-2; no firm D call. Trimming shortened V by 5 bases and J by 1 base, and 5 bases separated the two germline ends. Per germline, CDR1 DFQATT and CDR2 SNEGSKA (reference sequence). This CDR3 region has 12 residues. The CDR3 DNA sequence: TGCAGTGCTCAGTGGAACACCGGGGAGCTGTTTTTT. This codes for CSAQWNTGELFF.

The CDR3 bases are TGTGCCAGCAGCTTAAGAGGGGGGCTCACTGAAGCTTTCTTT. Translated: CASSLRGGLTEAFF. This chain connects TRBV7-2 to TRBJ1-1, with a weak D call TRBD1 (6 bases). Trimming pared 2 bases from V and 4 bases from J, leaving 11 bases between. Per the germline V gene, CDR1 is SGHTA and CDR2 is FQGNSA. CDR3 size: 14 residues.